This entry describes one TCR beta chain. No antigen is known for it. PCR used 60 Vbeta primers and 13 Jbeta primers. Libraries were prepared by immunoSEQ multiplex PCR; TCRdb keeps only in-frame clonotypes and omits some of them. The data show about 130,000 clones, under 85% seen once. This specimen comes from a study of cytomegalovirus exposure and HLA in healthy donors. Study at large: Falling in the Caucasian-associated ancestry cluster were 80% to 85% of 300 to 500 genotyped donors.

Study-level points and caveats: Researchers had no immune exposure information except CMV serostatus available. The study labeled approximately 150 TCR beta chains cytomegalovirus-associated.

Losses at the gene ends were 4 bases for V and 3 bases for J; bases not matched to a gene: 7. The CDR3 contains 16 residues. Germline V gives CDR1 SGHNT, CDR2 YYREEE (reference sequence). The chain couples TRBV5-4 to TRBJ2-3; TRBD2 matches at 11 bases. The clonotype originates from a woman aged 45 to 65 in good health and CMV-seropositive. Sequences were obtained from PBMCs. The CDR3 sequence is CASSPTSGGGTDTQYF. CDR3 sequence (DNA): TGTGCCAGCAGCCCTACTAGCGGGGGCGGGACAGATACGCAGTATTTT.